Listed below are T cell receptor beta chains from one sample, sequenced in a study of T cell repertoires in cytomegalovirus infection. MiXCR, applied by TCRdb to the reads, yields one record per CDR3 protein. The profile shows around 500,000 distinct CDR3 sequences, 42% of them singletons. The antigens for these receptors are not known. The sequencing used cultured PBMCs, collected from culture after CMV antigen stimulation. These receptors originate from a human donor in good health (CMV status not recorded). Some clones in this sample may be carry-over from other donors' samples. CDR3s include the opening cysteine and the closing phenylalanine or tryptophan. Each record gives: V gene, clone size, D gene, J gene, CDR3 DNA, CDR3 protein. The D gene is left open where the match is weak. The listing skips clone size in some rows; elsewhere it reads once, few, many or a size class.

TRBV6-5	few	-	TRBJ1-2	TGTGCCAGCAGTCGTCGACAGAAAGTCTATGGCTACACCTTC	CASSRRQKVYGYTF
TRBV6-1	few	-	TRBJ1-2	TGTGCCAGCCAAGGTTGGGGTTCCGGCTACACCTTC	CASQGWGSGYTF
TRBV6-5	-	TRBD1	TRBJ2-3	TGTGCCAGCAGGCTCAGGGGGATCGCAGATACGCAGTATTTT	CASRLRGIADTQYF
TRBV28	-	TRBD1	TRBJ2-7	TGTGCCAGCAGTGGGGACAGGGCTTTTTACGAGCAGTACTTC	CASSGDRAFYEQYF
TRBV19	-	TRBD2	TRBJ2-7	TGTGCCAGTAGTAACCCCCGTTTGCGGGAGGGCTCCTACGAGCAGTACTTC	CASSNPRLREGSYEQYF
TRBV7-2	many	-	TRBJ2-5	TGTGCCAGCAGCTTAGGTCGGGAGACCCAGTACTTC	CASSLGRETQYF
TRBV4-1	-	-	TRBJ2-3	TGCGCCAGCAGCCAAGAAAAGTTTGATACGCAGTATTTT	CASSQEKFDTQYF
TRBV5-5	-	-	TRBJ1-1	TGTGCCAGCAGCCGAAACCCAGGGGCTATAGCTGAAGCTTTCTTT	CASSRNPGAIAEAFF
TRBV24-1	-	-	TRBJ2-2	TGTGCCACCAGTGATTTGTACCAGGGGGGAACCGGGGAGCTGTTTTTT	CATSDLYQGGTGELFF
TRBV10-3	few	-	TRBJ1-2	TGTGCCATCAGTGAGACCGACTCCGTCCCCTACACCTTC	CAISETDSVPYTF
TRBV2	few	TRBD1	TRBJ2-7	TGTGCCAGCAGTGAACAGGGGGCGCCCTACGAGCAGTACTTC	CASSEQGAPYEQYF
TRBV20-1	-	-	TRBJ1-6	TGCAGTGCTAGAGTCTCAGGCAGCTCCTATAATTCACCCCTCCACTTT	CSARVSGSSYNSPLHF
TRBV12-3/TRBV12-4	-	-	TRBJ2-7	TGTGCCAGCAGTTTGGACCAACTCCGGTACGAGCAGTACTTC	CASSLDQLRYEQYF
TRBV7-6	few	-	TRBJ2-3	TGTGCCAGCAGCTTAGAGCCAGATACGCAGTATTTT	CASSLEPDTQYF
TRBV20-1	-	TRBD2	TRBJ2-1	TGCAGTGCTAACCCGGGACTAGCGGGAGTCCCATCCTACAATGAGCAGTTCTTC	CSANPGLAGVPSYNEQFF
TRBV6-6	-	-	TRBJ1-1	TGTGCCAGCAGTTACTCGATAGAGATCATGAACACTGAAGCTTTCTTT	CASSYSIEIMNTEAFF
TRBV5-1	-	TRBD1	TRBJ2-1	TGCGCCAGCAGCTTCACAGGACAGGGTGGTGAGCAGTTCTTC	CASSFTGQGGEQFF
TRBV10-3	-	-	TRBJ1-1	TGTGCCATCAGTGACCCGGGGAAGAACACTGAAGCTTTCTTT	CAISDPGKNTEAFF
TRBV12-3/TRBV12-4	-	-	TRBJ2-5	TGTGCCAGCTCGGCGCTAGGGAGCCAAGAGACCCAGTACTTC	CASSALGSQETQYF
TRBV15	few	-	TRBJ2-5	TGTGCCACCAGCAAAGGGGACCGAGAGACCCAGTACTTC	CATSKGDRETQYF
TRBV4-3	-	TRBD2	TRBJ2-3	TGCGCCAGCAGCCACGGCGGGGGTTACACAGATACGCAGTATTTT	CASSHGGGYTDTQYF
TRBV7-2	-	TRBD1	TRBJ2-5	TGTGCCAGCAGCTTACGACAGGGGGACCGAGAGACCCAGTACTTC	CASSLRQGDRETQYF
TRBV7-2	few	-	TRBJ2-5	TGTGCCAGCAGCTCGACGCGGGGTGCAGAGACCCAGTACTTC	CASSSTRGAETQYF
TRBV20-1	-	-	TRBJ1-5	TGCAGTGCTAGAGTGGGGGGGACATTGGGTCAGCCCCAGCATTTT	CSARVGGTLGQPQHF
TRBV24-1	-	TRBD2	TRBJ2-2	TGTGCCACCAGTGATCTGGCGGGGGGAGCAAACACCGGGGAGCTGTTTTTT	CATSDLAGGANTGELFF
TRBV12-3/TRBV12-4	-	-	TRBJ2-3	TGTGCCAGCAGTTGGGACACCGATCAAGCGGATACGCAGTATTTT	CASSWDTDQADTQYF
TRBV12-3/TRBV12-4	-	TRBD1	TRBJ1-2	TGTGCCAGCAGTTCATACAGGGGACTCTATGGCTACACCTTC	CASSSYRGLYGYTF
TRBV11-2	few	-	TRBJ2-1	TGTGCCAGCAGCACGTTCTCTTACGGGGGTGCCCGGAATGAGCAGTTCTTC	CASSTFSYGGARNEQFF
TRBV5-6	few	-	TRBJ1-2	TGTGCCAGCAGCTTGCATCGGGATATGGGACAACTACTATACGGCTACACCTTC	CASSLHRDMGQLLYGYTF
TRBV12-3/TRBV12-4	-	-	TRBJ2-3	TGTGCCACCGAGCGGGCGTTGACAGATACGCAGTATTTT	CATERALTDTQYF
TRBV27	few	-	TRBJ2-2	TGTGCCAGCAGTTTATTCGGTCTGGCGACCGGGGAGCTGTTTTTT	CASSLFGLATGELFF
TRBV6-5	-	-	TRBJ2-3	TGTGCCAGCAGTTACTCGAAAGGTCGCGAGATTTTT	CASSYSKGREIF
TRBV7-2	many	-	TRBJ1-4	TGTGCCAGCAGCTTACAGGGAATTGGAGAAAAACTGTTTTTT	CASSLQGIGEKLFF